The rows below give T cell receptor beta chains drawn from one sample of a study of metastatic and nonmetastatic thyroid tumors. TCRdb reassembled clones from the PCR reads with MiXCR. The sample includes approximately 24,000 clones, roughly 21% seen only once; the top ten take roughly 13%. The sample comprised blood. The receptors were gathered from a male donor with papillary thyroid cancer or a benign thyroid nodule (not recorded which). Some clones in this sample may be carry-over from other donors' samples. CDR3s include the opening cysteine and the closing phenylalanine or tryptophan. The order of the fields is clone size, V gene, D gene, J gene, CDR3 protein, CDR3 DNA. A D gene is named only where the DNA matches it firmly. Clone size is not always given. Where it is, it says once, few, many or a class for expanded clones.

abundance: many
v_gene: TRBV5-5
d_gene: .
j_gene: TRBJ2-7
CDR3aa: CASSLDGHEQYF
CDR3nt: TGTGCCAGCAGCTTGGACGGTCACGAGCAGTACTTC

abundance: many
v_gene: TRBV6-1
d_gene: .
j_gene: TRBJ1-5
CDR3aa: CASSPIIPQPQHF
CDR3nt: TGTGCCAGCAGTCCCATTATCCCTCAGCCCCAGCATTTT

abundance: once
v_gene: TRBV5-1
d_gene: .
j_gene: TRBJ1-1
CDR3aa: CASSLDGSTGEAFF
CDR3nt: TGCGCCAGCAGCTTGGACGGTTCTACGGGTGAAGCTTTCTTT

abundance: .
v_gene: TRBV20-1
d_gene: .
j_gene: TRBJ2-7
CDR3aa: CSASKASDEQYF
CDR3nt: TGCAGTGCTAGTAAAGCGTCTGACGAGCAGTACTTC

abundance: medium-sized
v_gene: TRBV6-1
d_gene: TRBD1
j_gene: TRBJ2-7
CDR3aa: CASSVGDSLHEQYF
CDR3nt: TGTGCCAGCAGTGTTGGGGACAGTCTTCACGAGCAGTACTTC

abundance: many
v_gene: TRBV28
d_gene: TRBD1
j_gene: TRBJ1-5
CDR3aa: CASSLGQGELQPQHF
CDR3nt: TGTGCCAGCAGTCTTGGACAGGGGGAACTTCAGCCCCAGCATTTT

abundance: .
v_gene: TRBV18
d_gene: .
j_gene: TRBJ2-1
CDR3aa: CASSSLSGSSYNEQFF
CDR3nt: TGTGCCAGCTCATCCTTAAGCGGAAGCTCCTACAATGAGCAGTTCTTC

abundance: .
v_gene: TRBV9
d_gene: .
j_gene: TRBJ2-1
CDR3aa: CASSLGLTPNEQFF
CDR3nt: TGTGCCAGCAGCCTGGGCCTGACCCCCAATGAGCAGTTCTTC

abundance: .
v_gene: TRBV18
d_gene: .
j_gene: TRBJ2-7
CDR3aa: CASSPPIPGRLKEQYF
CDR3nt: TGTGCCAGCTCACCACCGATACCGGGAAGGCTGAAAGAGCAGTACTTC

abundance: many
v_gene: TRBV6-5
d_gene: TRBD2
j_gene: TRBJ2-3
CDR3aa: CASSSGTSVTSTDTQYF
CDR3nt: TGTGCCAGCAGTTCCGGGACTAGCGTCACGAGCACAGATACGCAGTATTTT

abundance: many
v_gene: TRBV19
d_gene: .
j_gene: TRBJ2-5
CDR3aa: CASSVSRMKTQYF
CDR3nt: TGTGCCAGTAGTGTCTCTAGAATGAAGACCCAGTACTTC

abundance: many
v_gene: TRBV3-1
d_gene: .
j_gene: TRBJ1-5
CDR3aa: CASSQAPQGGNQPQHF
CDR3nt: TGTGCCAGCAGCCAAGCCCCGCAGGGAGGGAATCAGCCCCAGCATTTT

abundance: medium-sized
v_gene: TRBV28
d_gene: .
j_gene: TRBJ2-7
CDR3aa: CASSPPDLAYEQYF
CDR3nt: TGTGCCAGCAGTCCCCCGGACTTGGCCTACGAGCAGTACTTC

abundance: .
v_gene: TRBV30
d_gene: .
j_gene: TRBJ1-3
CDR3aa: CAWSDTLKTAGNTIYF
CDR3nt: TGTGCCTGGAGTGATACCTTAAAGACGGCTGGAAACACCATATATTTT

abundance: many
v_gene: TRBV28
d_gene: TRBD2
j_gene: TRBJ2-3
CDR3aa: CASSLNRGLATTDTQYF
CDR3nt: TGTGCCAGCAGCCTCAATCGGGGACTAGCGACTACAGATACGCAGTATTTT

abundance: many
v_gene: TRBV30
d_gene: .
j_gene: TRBJ1-2
CDR3aa: CAWSVGGANYGYTF
CDR3nt: TGTGCCTGGAGTGTAGGAGGGGCCAACTATGGCTACACCTTC

abundance: medium-sized
v_gene: TRBV28
d_gene: .
j_gene: TRBJ2-7
CDR3aa: CASSLAGVSYEQYF
CDR3nt: TGTGCCAGCAGCCTTGCCGGGGTATCCTACGAGCAGTACTTC

abundance: .
v_gene: TRBV11-3
d_gene: .
j_gene: TRBJ2-3
CDR3aa: CASSLRGTDTQYF
CDR3nt: TGTGCCAGCAGCTTGAGAGGGACAGATACGCAGTATTTT

abundance: .
v_gene: TRBV12-3/TRBV12-4
d_gene: TRBD2
j_gene: TRBJ2-1
CDR3aa: CASSPGTSAWFEQFF
CDR3nt: TGTGCCAGCAGCCCTGGGACTAGCGCTTGGTTTGAGCAGTTCTTC

abundance: .
v_gene: TRBV6-1
d_gene: .
j_gene: TRBJ2-2
CDR3aa: CASSRPRGRGNTGELFF
CDR3nt: TGTGCCAGCAGTCGACCTCGCGGGCGGGGAAACACCGGGGAGCTGTTTTTT

abundance: many
v_gene: TRBV11-1
d_gene: .
j_gene: TRBJ1-1
CDR3aa: CASSLGDTEAFF
CDR3nt: TGTGCCAGCAGCTTGGGGGACACTGAAGCTTTCTTT

abundance: .
v_gene: TRBV11-2
d_gene: .
j_gene: TRBJ2-7
CDR3aa: CASRRYGRSRAYEQYF
CDR3nt: TGTGCCAGCAGAAGATATGGGCGATCGAGGGCCTACGAGCAGTACTTC

abundance: many
v_gene: TRBV12-3/TRBV12-4
d_gene: .
j_gene: TRBJ2-1
CDR3aa: CASTPPPFGEQFF
CDR3nt: TGTGCCAGCACCCCCCCTCCGTTTGGGGAGCAGTTCTTC

abundance: many
v_gene: TRBV27
d_gene: .
j_gene: TRBJ1-1
CDR3aa: CASRFRGYNTEAFF
CDR3nt: TGTGCCAGCAGGTTCAGGGGCTACAACACTGAAGCTTTCTTT

abundance: .
v_gene: TRBV18
d_gene: .
j_gene: TRBJ2-2
CDR3aa: CASPHATTGELFF
CDR3nt: TGTGCCAGCCCCCACGCGACCACCGGGGAGCTGTTTTTT

abundance: .
v_gene: TRBV11-2
d_gene: .
j_gene: TRBJ2-5
CDR3aa: CASSPPPEVETQYF
CDR3nt: TGTGCCAGCAGCCCCCCCCCGGAGGTGGAGACACAGTACTTC

abundance: few
v_gene: TRBV19
d_gene: .
j_gene: TRBJ2-7
CDR3aa: CASKPATWGSYEQYF
CDR3nt: TGTGCCAGTAAACCAGCGACATGGGGTTCCTACGAGCAGTACTTC

abundance: many
v_gene: TRBV11-1
d_gene: .
j_gene: TRBJ2-6
CDR3aa: CASGGRAGEVSGANVLTF
CDR3nt: TGTGCCAGCGGGGGTCGAGCAGGGGAAGTCTCTGGGGCCAACGTCCTGACTTTC

abundance: many
v_gene: TRBV5-1
d_gene: TRBD2
j_gene: TRBJ2-5
CDR3aa: CASSLSSGSSETQYF
CDR3nt: TGCGCCAGCAGCTTGTCTAGCGGGAGTTCGGAGACCCAGTACTTC

abundance: many
v_gene: TRBV18
d_gene: TRBD2
j_gene: TRBJ2-1
CDR3aa: CASSPGLAGGLVFF
CDR3nt: TGTGCCAGCTCTCCGGGACTAGCGGGAGGCCTAGTTTTCTTC

abundance: medium-sized
v_gene: TRBV6-2/TRBV6-3
d_gene: .
j_gene: TRBJ2-2
CDR3aa: CASSYFQGTGELFF
CDR3nt: TGTGCCAGCAGTTACTTCCAGGGGACCGGGGAGCTGTTTTTT

abundance: many
v_gene: TRBV12-3/TRBV12-4
d_gene: .
j_gene: TRBJ2-5
CDR3aa: CASSNNRGARTKETQYF
CDR3nt: TGTGCCAGCAGTAATAATAGGGGGGCGAGGACGAAAGAGACCCAGTACTTC

abundance: .
v_gene: TRBV11-3
d_gene: .
j_gene: TRBJ2-7
CDR3aa: CASSHREAGEQYF
CDR3nt: TGTGCCAGCAGCCACCGCGAGGCGGGAGAGCAGTACTTC

abundance: .
v_gene: TRBV19
d_gene: .
j_gene: TRBJ1-3
CDR3aa: CASSIDRRRSGNTIYF
CDR3nt: TGTGCCAGTAGTATCGACAGAAGAAGATCTGGAAACACCATATATTTT

abundance: many
v_gene: TRBV5-6
d_gene: .
j_gene: TRBJ1-2
CDR3aa: CASSLGFGYTF
CDR3nt: TGTGCCAGCAGCTTGGGCTTTGGCTACACCTTC

abundance: .
v_gene: TRBV27
d_gene: .
j_gene: TRBJ1-2
CDR3aa: CASSRTQGPNYGYTF
CDR3nt: TGTGCCAGCAGTAGGACACAGGGACCTAACTATGGCTACACCTTC

abundance: many
v_gene: TRBV3-1
d_gene: .
j_gene: TRBJ2-3
CDR3aa: CASSQDDTQEGDTQYF
CDR3nt: TGTGCCAGCAGCCAAGATGACACCCAAGAGGGAGATACGCAGTATTTT

abundance: .
v_gene: TRBV11-2
d_gene: .
j_gene: TRBJ2-7
CDR3aa: CASSLKLEKLEQYF
CDR3nt: TGTGCCAGCAGCTTGAAGCTGGAGAAGTTGGAGCAGTACTTC

abundance: .
v_gene: TRBV11-2
d_gene: .
j_gene: TRBJ1-5
CDR3aa: CASSLGQFNQPQHF
CDR3nt: TGTGCCAGCAGCTTAGGCCAGTTCAATCAGCCCCAGCATTTT

abundance: many
v_gene: TRBV27
d_gene: TRBD2
j_gene: TRBJ2-7
CDR3aa: CASKRSGTSPYEQYF
CDR3nt: TGTGCCAGCAAACGTTCCGGGACTAGCCCTTACGAGCAGTACTTC

abundance: many
v_gene: TRBV12-3/TRBV12-4
d_gene: TRBD2
j_gene: TRBJ2-3
CDR3aa: CASSPSTGLAADTQYF
CDR3nt: TGTGCCAGCAGTCCCTCGACAGGACTAGCTGCAGATACGCAGTATTTT

abundance: few
v_gene: TRBV5-1
d_gene: .
j_gene: TRBJ1-3
CDR3aa: CASSRAGAGNTIYF
CDR3nt: TGCGCCAGCAGCCGAGCAGGTGCTGGAAACACCATATATTTT

abundance: .
v_gene: TRBV19
d_gene: TRBD1
j_gene: TRBJ1-5
CDR3aa: CASSIAGGQPQHF
CDR3nt: TGTGCCAGTAGTATTGCAGGGGGACAGCCCCAGCATTTT

abundance: many
v_gene: TRBV20-1
d_gene: .
j_gene: TRBJ2-4
CDR3aa: CSARTVAKNIQYF
CDR3nt: TGCAGTGCTAGGACAGTAGCCAAAAACATTCAGTACTTC

abundance: many
v_gene: TRBV20-1
d_gene: .
j_gene: TRBJ1-5
CDR3aa: CSAMGRGRDQPQHF
CDR3nt: TGCAGTGCTATGGGGAGGGGGAGGGATCAGCCCCAGCATTTT

abundance: .
v_gene: TRBV4-3
d_gene: .
j_gene: TRBJ1-5
CDR3aa: CASSQDMPDSYSNQPQHF
CDR3nt: TGCGCCAGCAGCCAGGACATGCCGGACAGCTATAGCAATCAGCCCCAGCATTTT

abundance: few
v_gene: TRBV6-5
d_gene: .
j_gene: TRBJ2-5
CDR3aa: CASSLQFQETQYF
CDR3nt: TGTGCCAGCAGTTTGCAGTTCCAAGAGACCCAGTACTTC

abundance: many
v_gene: TRBV30
d_gene: .
j_gene: TRBJ1-3
CDR3aa: CAWGQSPLSGNTIYF
CDR3nt: TGTGCCTGGGGACAGAGTCCCCTCTCTGGAAACACCATATATTTT

abundance: .
v_gene: TRBV6-1
d_gene: .
j_gene: TRBJ1-1
CDR3aa: CASSIQPTSSEAFF
CDR3nt: TGTGCCAGCTCTATACAGCCAACGTCGTCTGAAGCTTTCTTT

abundance: many
v_gene: TRBV3-1
d_gene: .
j_gene: TRBJ2-1
CDR3aa: CASSHRYNEQFF
CDR3nt: TGTGCCAGCAGCCACCGTTACAATGAGCAGTTCTTC

abundance: many
v_gene: TRBV11-2
d_gene: TRBD2
j_gene: TRBJ2-3
CDR3aa: CASSLTSGRDGDTQYF
CDR3nt: TGTGCCAGCAGCTTGACTAGCGGGAGGGATGGAGATACGCAGTATTTT

abundance: few
v_gene: TRBV7-9
d_gene: TRBD1
j_gene: TRBJ1-2
CDR3aa: CASSLAGQLGYTF
CDR3nt: TGTGCCAGCAGCTTAGCGGGACAGTTAGGCTACACCTTC

abundance: many
v_gene: TRBV20-1
d_gene: .
j_gene: TRBJ2-1
CDR3aa: CSAREPGNHNEQFF
CDR3nt: TGCAGTGCTAGAGAGCCAGGTAACCACAATGAGCAGTTCTTC